The clone carrying this TCR beta chain was seen more than once but under ten times. Its antigen remains unknown. The data derive from a study of molecular identifiers for immune sequencing clone quantification. One entry per CDR3 protein, called by TCRdb with MiXCR from the PCR reads. The sample lists nearly 55,000 distinct CDR3 sequences; approximately 40% were seen once. Study conclusions and caveats: Beyond 20 RNA copies, clones held over 97% of effector molecules, compared with under 1% in naive cells.

This TCR derives from a human donor in good health. Some libraries in this study had Jurkat cell RNA spiked in. Sequencing used naive CD8+ T cells from blood, with Jurkat cell RNA spiked in. Regarding subset: FACS-sorted CD8+CD4-CCR7+CD45RA+ naive T cells.

CDR3 DNA: TGTGCCAGCAACGTTGCCGGACACCTCTACAATGAGCAGTTCTTC. Encoded protein: CASNVAGHLYNEQFF. The rearrangement links TRBV12-3 or TRBV12-4 to TRBJ2-1; a possible D gene is TRBD1 (5 bases). V lost 7 bases and J 3 bases, leaving 16 bases between the germline ends. This CDR3 comprises 15 residues.